This T cell receptor (beta chain) is drawn from a study of CD8 T cells in Susac syndrome. The RNA input was about 0.5 to 1 ug, and it was reverse transcribed with random hexamers. TCRdb fed the immunoSEQ multiplex PCR reads into MiXCR, producing one record per CDR3 protein. The data contain 200,000 to 300,000 distinct CDR3 sequences, 93% of them singletons. The germline V gene encodes CDR1 LNHNV and CDR2 YYDKDF (reference sequence). The ends lost 3 bases at V and 6 bases at J; junction bases unmatched: 8. This CDR3 comprises 15 residues. Sample: CD4+ T cells from PBMCs. The chain carries TRBV15 and TRBJ2-7, with 10 bases that match TRBD1. This receptor was identified in a human donor with multiple sclerosis. CDR3 protein: CATSSAGQGIVEQYF. As DNA, the CDR3 is TGTGCCACCAGCAGTGCGGGACAGGGGATTGTCGAGCAGTACTTC.